This T cell receptor (beta chain) originates from a study of graft-versus-host responses after intestinal transplantation. Study conclusions and caveats: Ileal or blood samples showed some GvH clones first, and such clones were also found in recipient marrow.

V was pared by 0 bases and J by 7 bases, with 16 bases between. The CDR3 extends over 16 amino acids. Germline loops: CDR1 LGHNA, CDR2 YNFKEQ. Worth noting for this clone: The antigen is not known.

Here immunoSEQ multiplex PCR was the method, and the copy in TCRdb shows in-frame clones only, minus some. The data contain approximately 82,000 clones, approximately 92% of them singletons. The sequenced sample was unstimulated CD8+ T cells sorted from spleen or lymph node cells, obtained before transplant. This TCR came from a human donor who was the organ donor for an intestinal transplant. The V and J genes are TRBV4-2 and TRBJ1-5; D remains ambiguous. The CDR3 region is CASSQDSVEGIQPQHF. The DNA for the CDR3 is TGTGCCAGCAGCCAAGATTCGGTGGAGGGAATACAGCCCCAGCATTTT.